One and the same sample provided the 30 T cell receptor beta chains below, sequenced in a study of blood T cell repertoires in COVID-19. TCRdb's table, derived via immunoSEQ multiplex PCR, lists solely in-frame clones and lacks some. Found here are a few hundred thousand clones, 80% to 90% of them singletons; the top ten hold 2.2%. The specimen sequenced was PBMCs or T cells enriched from blood (not recorded which). The receptors here all came from a man younger than 40 who had recovered from COVID-19.

The chain carries TRBV14 and TRBJ1-1; TRBD1 might be the D (5 bases). Trimming cost V 8 bases and J 4 bases, with 11 bases left between them. CDR3 size: 12 residues. CDR1 is SGHDN and CDR2 is FVKESK in the germline V gene. DNA for the CDR3: TGTGCCAGCGTACACGGGGGCACTGAAGCTTTCTTT. Translating gives CASVHGGTEAFF.

This rearrangement joins TRBV5-6 to TRBJ1-3; weak D call: TRBD1 (5 bases). This CDR3 comprises 18 residues. Germline CDR1 is SGHDT and CDR2 is YYEEEE. Deletions cut 0 bases from V and 3 bases from J, with 19 bases between. The chain's CDR3 is CASSLDTKGEKRGNTIYF. CDR3 sequence (DNA): TGTGCCAGCAGCTTGGACACGAAAGGGGAAAAACGTGGAAACACCATATATTTT.

The chain links TRBV3-1 (or the pseudogene TRBV3-2) to TRBJ1-1; the D is unclear. The germline V gene encodes CDR1 LGHDT and CDR2 YNNKEL (reference sequence). Trimming cost V 0 bases and J 8 bases, with 10 bases left between them. The CDR3 totals 13 residues. The CDR3 region is CASSQDQRTEAFF. CDR3 coding DNA: TGTGCCAGCAGCCAAGATCAACGCACAGAAGCTTTCTTT.

The V and J genes are TRBV15 and TRBJ2-7, with D perhaps matching TRBD1 (6 bases). The ends were cut back, 5 bases at V and 3 bases at J, with 17 bases in the middle. The CDR3 runs to 15 residues. The germline V gene has CDR1 LNHNV and CDR2 YYDKDF (reference sequence). The CDR3 nucleotides are TGTGCCACCAGCTGGGGGTGGGACACCTACTACGAGCAGTACTTC. Translated, it gives CATSWGWDTYYEQYF. Full variable domain (remainder filled in from reference TRBV15 and TRBJ2-7): DAMVIQNPRYQVTQFGKPVTLSCSQTLNHNVMYWYQQKSSQAPKLLFHYYDKDFNNEADTPDNFQSRRPNTSFCFLDIRSPGLGDTAMYLCATSWGWDTYYEQYFGPGTRLTVT.

The chain carries TRBV11-2 and TRBJ1-2; D is unresolved. Per germline, CDR1 SGHAT and CDR2 FQNNGV. The CDR3 length is 14 residues. V lost 1 base, J lost 8 bases, and 14 bases lay in between. This CDR3 reads CASSLGAKNRGYTF. CDR3 nucleotides: TGTGCCAGCAGCTTAGGGGCGAAGAATCGGGGCTACACCTTC.

Points on this clone: The sample has other DNA sequences that encode this CDR3 too. The V gene is TRBV29-1, the J gene TRBJ1-4; 9 nucleotides align to TRBD1. Losses at the gene ends were 6 bases for V and 5 bases for J; bases not matched to a gene: 4. CDR3 length equals 13 residues. In germline, CDR1 is SQVTM, CDR2 ANQGSEA. The CDR3 DNA reads as TGCAGCGTCATCGGGACAGGGAATGAAAAACTGTTTTTT. As protein: CSVIGTGNEKLFF.

The rearrangement joins TRBV7-9 to TRBJ2-1, with D possibly TRBD2 on 5 matching bases. Germline V gives CDR1 SEHNR, CDR2 FQNEAQ (reference sequence). The CDR3 consists of 15 residues. V lost 5 bases and J lost 2, with 13 bases in between. CDR3 DNA: TGTGCCAGCAGCCCAGGACGGGGAGCCTACAATGAGCAGTTCTTC. Translated, it gives CASSPGRGAYNEQFF.

This clone was found a few times. The DNA for the CDR3 is TGTGCTAGTGGTTTGGACGGAGTTTCGCCCCTCCACTTT. It translates to CASGLDGVSPLHF. The chain links TRBV12-5 to TRBJ1-6, with D hard to call. The germline V gene has CDR1 LGHNT and CDR2 FRNRAP. Trimming left V 1 base short and J 13 bases short, with 11 bases between. The CDR3 spans 13 residues.

This sequence joins TRBV27 and TRBJ1-6; D is unclear. This CDR3 has 14 amino acids. V lost 5 bases, J lost 6 bases, and 11 bases lay in between. CDR1 and CDR2 (germline): MNHEY, SMNVEV (reference sequence). In nucleotides, the CDR3 is TGTGCCAGCAGTGCAGAACCCCGTAATTCACCCCTCCACTTT. Translation gives CASSAEPRNSPLHF.

The rearrangement joins TRBV30 to TRBJ1-2; no reliable D call. This CDR3 has 13 residues. CDR1 and CDR2 (germline): GTSNPN, SVGIG (reference sequence). The V and J ends lost 3 bases and 5 bases respectively, with 13 bases between them. The CDR3: CAWSRPIRYGYTF. DNA of the CDR3: TGTGCCTGGAGCCGCCCGATTAGATATGGCTACACCTTC.

This chain connects TRBV4-3 to TRBJ1-2, with 10 bases identical to TRBD1. V lost 1 base to trimming and J lost 4 bases; unmatched junction nucleotides: 6. This CDR3 is 16 amino acids long. Germline V gene lookup returns CDR1 LGHNA and CDR2 YSLEER. CDR3 sequence reads: CASSQVAGQGFYGYTF. Written as DNA, the CDR3 is TGCGCCAGCAGCCAAGTCGCGGGACAGGGGTTCTATGGCTACACCTTC.

The chain employs TRBV2 and TRBJ2-2, with D possibly TRBD1 on 5 matching bases. The V gene's germline CDR1 is SNHLY and CDR2 FYNNEI. The CDR3 is 14 amino acids. Trimming took off 6 bases at V and 2 bases at J, with 10 bases between the two ends. CDR3 in DNA: TGTGCCAGCAGGAGCGACAGAAACACCGGGGAGCTGTTTTTT. Encoded protein: CASRSDRNTGELFF.

V is TRBV4-1 and J is TRBJ1-2; D is unclear. The CDR3 has 14 residues. Germline CDR1 is MGHRA and CDR2 is YSYEKL. The germline V and J ends were trimmed by 0 bases and 5 bases, with 10 bases remaining between them. CDR3 bases: TGCGCCAGCAGCCAAGAAAGTCAGTCTTATGGCTACACCTTC. Its protein product is CASSQESQSYGYTF.

V gene TRBV27 combines with J gene TRBJ2-7; 8 bases line up with TRBD1. The CDR3 is made up of 14 amino acids. Germline assignment: CDR1 MNHEY and CDR2 SMNVEV (reference sequence). J was trimmed by 3 bases and V by 8 bases; bases with no gene match: 9. CDR3 nucleotides: TGTGCCAGCGCCGCGGCAGGGGGCTTCTACGAGCAGTACTTC. This translates into CASAAAGGFYEQYF.

The gene calls are TRBV6-5 and TRBJ1-2, with D possibly being TRBD1 (5 bases). V lost 5 bases to trimming and J lost 7 bases, with 14 bases between them. The CDR3 spans 13 residues. Per the germline V gene, CDR1 is MNHEY and CDR2 is SVGAGI. The DNA for the CDR3 is TGTGCCAGCAGTCCCTCGGGGGTGGGTGGCTACACCTTC. This sequence encodes CASSPSGVGGYTF.

The V gene is TRBV6-5, the J gene TRBJ1-2, with TRBD1 matching over 10 bases. The CDR3 is made up of 15 amino acids. Germline-derived CDR1 and CDR2 are MNHEY and SVGAGI. V lost 8 bases and J lost 5; bases outside the gene matches: 11. CDR3 amino acids: CASLLRQGAGYGYTF. The CDR3 coding sequence is TGTGCCAGCCTTCTGCGACAGGGGGCAGGGTATGGCTACACCTTC.

The chain is built from TRBV6-1 and TRBJ1-2; unclear D gene. This CDR3 is built from 14 residues. The germline V gene has CDR1 MNHNS and CDR2 SASEGT. The ends were cut back, 0 bases at V and 5 bases at J, with 10 bases in the middle. This CDR3 reads CASSEARGGYGYTF. The CDR3 nucleotides read TGTGCCAGCAGTGAAGCGCGAGGCGGTTATGGCTACACCTTC.

This clone has only a few counts. The gene calls are TRBV4-2 and TRBJ2-2, with D uncertain. V lost 6 bases and J lost 2, with 10 bases in between. This CDR3 has 14 amino acids. Germline loops: CDR1 LGHNA, CDR2 YNFKEQ. This CDR3 is CASSHGPNTGELFF. CDR3 in DNA: TGTGCCAGCAGTCATGGCCCCAACACCGGGGAGCTGTTTTTT.

CDR3 in DNA: TGCGCCAGCAGCGCGGGGCTAGCGGGGGTATCCTACAATGAGCAGTTCTTC. It encodes CASSAGLAGVSYNEQFF. This sequence joins TRBV5-1 and TRBJ2-1, with 10 bases matching TRBD2. Germline CDR1 is SGHRS and CDR2 is YFSETQ. With 4 bases clipped from V and 1 base from J, the junction kept 8 bases outside the gene matches. The CDR3 sequence is 17 residues long.

The V and J genes are TRBV9 and TRBJ1-3; a possible D gene is TRBD1 (5 bases). V gave up 4 bases and J gave up 3 bases, with 17 bases separating them. This CDR3 has 16 residues. Germline V gives CDR1 SGDLS, CDR2 YYNGEE. CDR3 region: CASSLPRAGFGNTIYF. The CDR3 DNA follows: TGTGCCAGCAGCTTACCCAGGGCAGGATTTGGAAACACCATATATTTT.

V and J are TRBV11-3 and TRBJ2-1, with 11 bases fitting TRBD1. The germline V gene has CDR1 SGHNT and CDR2 YENEEA. V lost 4 bases to trimming and J lost 3 bases; unmatched junction nucleotides: 2. This CDR3 has 15 residues. CDR3 nucleotide sequence: TGTGCCAGCAGCTGGGGACAGGGGGTCTACAATGAGCAGTTCTTC. Protein product: CASSWGQGVYNEQFF. Variable domain in full (rest from reference TRBV11-3 and TRBJ2-1): EAGVVQSPRYKIIEKKQPVAFWCNPISGHNTLYWYLQNLGQGPELLIRYENEEAVDDSQLPKDRFSAERLKGVDSTLKIQPAELGDSAVYLCASSWGQGVYNEQFFGPGTRLTVL.

The V gene is TRBV18, the J gene TRBJ2-2; tentatively, D is TRBD2 (5 bases). Germline CDR1 KGHSH, CDR2 LQKENI. The CDR3 is made up of 16 amino acids. Trimming removed 3 bases at V and 4 bases at J, with 15 bases between. The CDR3 sequence is CASSPPVLGGTGELFF. The CDR3 nucleotides are TGTGCCAGCTCACCGCCCGTTCTTGGAGGCACCGGGGAGCTGTTTTTT.

The chain combines TRBV6-1 with TRBJ1-4; tentative D call: TRBD1 (5 bases). V lost 3 bases, J lost 16 bases, and 18 bases lay in between. This CDR3 has 13 residues. Germline V gene sequence: CDR1 MNHNS, CDR2 SASEGT. The CDR3 nucleotides read TGTGCCAGCAGTGAGCTAGGAGGGGCGCCGGAGTTTTTT. This encodes CASSELGGAPEFF.

The chain employs TRBV5-1 and TRBJ2-5; 7 nucleotides align to TRBD2. Trimming at V came to 4 bases and at J to 2 bases, leaving 2 bases not matched to a gene. The CDR3 loop spans 13 amino acids. CDR1 SGHRS and CDR2 YFSETQ come from the germline V gene. Here the CDR3 reads CASSRTRQETQYF. The CDR3 region has the DNA TGCGCCAGCAGCAGGACTAGGCAAGAGACCCAGTACTTC. Combining the CDR3 with reference TRBV5-1 and TRBJ2-5 gives the whole variable domain KAGVTQTPRYLIKTRGQQVTLSCSPISGHRSVSWYQQTPGQGLQFLFEYFSETQRNKGNFPGRFSGRQFSNSRSEMNVSTLELGDSALYLCASSRTRQETQYFGPGTRLLVL.

The DNA of the CDR3 is TGTGCCAGCAGCCAAGACGAGCCGACAGCGAAACTGTTTTTT. Amino acid sequence: CASSQDEPTAKLFF. The chain couples TRBV3-1 (or the pseudogene TRBV3-2) to TRBJ1-4, with a possible D match to TRBD1 (5 bases). The CDR3 length is 14 residues. The ends were cut back, 0 bases at V and 11 bases at J, with 13 bases in the middle. The germline V gene has CDR1 LGHDT and CDR2 YNNKEL (reference sequence).

The chain links TRBV5-1 to TRBJ1-5; possibly TRBD1 for D (6 bases). The CDR3 is 15 amino acids. V lost 0 bases and J lost 5, with 12 bases in between. Germline values: CDR1 SGHRS, CDR2 YFSETQ. The CDR3 region is CASSLVGGADQPQHF. The CDR3 bases are TGCGCCAGCAGCTTGGTTGGGGGCGCAGATCAGCCCCAGCATTTT.

V usage is TRBV4-2 and J usage is TRBJ1-4, with D possibly being TRBD1 (6 bases). This CDR3 spans 14 amino acids. V dropped 0 bases and J dropped 8 bases, with 10 bases sitting between them. Looked up from germline, CDR1 is LGHNA and CDR2 is YNFKEQ. The CDR3 sequence is CASSQDRTEEKLFF. As DNA, the CDR3 is TGTGCCAGCAGCCAAGATCGGACAGAAGAAAAACTGTTTTTT.

This chain connects TRBV27 to TRBJ1-1; no reliable D call. In germline, CDR1 is MNHEY, CDR2 SMNVEV (reference sequence). Trimming removed 2 bases at V and 1 base at J, with 5 bases between. This CDR3 region has 13 residues. This chain's CDR3 is CASSLTGNTEAFF. CDR3 DNA sequence: TGTGCCAGCAGTTTAACCGGGAACACTGAAGCTTTCTTT.

J is TRBJ1-5 and V is TRBV19; 7 bases are a match to TRBD1. Trimming removed 5 bases from V and 4 bases from J; junction bases left unmatched: 14. CDR1 and CDR2 from the germline V gene are LNHDA and SQIVND (reference sequence). There are 17 residues in the CDR3. The CDR3 bases are TGTGCCAGTAGTGGAAACCGGGACAGCTTAGGAAATCAGCCCCAGCATTTT. Translation: CASSGNRDSLGNQPQHF.

The sample holds one count of this clone. The rearrangement uses TRBV19 and TRBJ2-3; 7 positions agree with TRBD2. Per the germline V gene, CDR1 is LNHDA and CDR2 is SQIVND (reference sequence). Trimming removed 6 bases from V and 8 bases from J; junction bases left unmatched: 8. This CDR3 is 13 amino acids long. CDR3 DNA: TGTGCCAGTAGCCCCCGGGGAGGGGCTACGCAGTATTTT. Its protein is CASSPRGGATQYF. Based on the CDR3 plus reference TRBV19 and TRBJ2-3, the full variable domain is DGGITQSPKYLFRKEGQNVTLSCEQNLNHDAMYWYRQDPGQGLRLIYYSQIVNDFQKGDIAEGYSVSREKKESFPLTVTSAQKNPTAFYLCASSPRGGATQYFGPGTRLTVL.